These 24 T cell receptor beta chains share one sample of origin, sequenced in a study of cytomegalovirus exposure and HLA in healthy donors. In the PCR, 60 Vbeta and 13 Jbeta primers were used. Clones were sequenced by immunoSEQ multiplex PCR, and TCRdb holds only the in-frame ones, with some missing. This table holds approximately 190,000 clones, 75% to 80% found once. Sequenced material: PBMCs. The receptors shown here come from a woman aged 30 to 39 in good health and CMV-seropositive.

The chain joins TRBV11-3 to TRBJ2-3; 13 bases are shared with TRBD2. V was pared by 4 bases and J by 1 base, with 11 bases of the junction left unmatched. This CDR3 has 19 amino acids. From germline, CDR1 is SGHNT and CDR2 YENEEA. The CDR3 reads CASSSPTSGRALGTDTQYF. The CDR3 DNA is TGTGCCAGCAGCTCCCCCACTAGCGGGAGGGCCCTCGGCACAGATACGCAGTATTTT.

CDR3 DNA: TGTGCCAGCAGCTTATTGGGGGCAGAAGGTTCCTATGGCTACACCTTC. Its protein product is CASSLLGAEGSYGYTF. The rearrangement joins TRBV5-5 to TRBJ1-2, with D perhaps matching TRBD1 (6 bases). Germline V gene data show CDR1 as SGHKS and CDR2 as YYEKEE (reference sequence). V was pared by 2 bases and J by 4 bases, with 18 bases between. There are 16 residues in the CDR3.

The chain is built from TRBV2 and TRBJ1-2; tentatively, D is TRBD1 (5 bases). V was pared by 4 bases and J by 10 bases, with 16 bases between. The length of the CDR3 is 13 residues. Germline lookup yields CDR1 SNHLY and CDR2 FYNNEI. CDR3 nucleotide sequence: TGTGCCAGCAGTGTGGAGACAGACGCCTTCTACACCTTC. This encodes CASSVETDAFYTF. Based on the CDR3 plus reference TRBV2 and TRBJ1-2, the full variable domain is EPEVTQTPSHQVTQMGQEVILRCVPISNHLYFYWYRQILGQKVEFLVSFYNNEISEKSEIFDDQFSVERPDGSNFTLKIRSTKLEDSAMYFCASSVETDAFYTFGSGTRLTVV.

The chain has TRBV7-6 and TRBJ2-7, with D perhaps matching TRBD2 (6 bases). Germline V gene data show CDR1 as SGHVS and CDR2 as FNYEAQ. CDR3 length: 16 residues. V lost 5 bases and J 7 bases, leaving 24 bases between the germline ends. CDR3 protein: CASSPFEVEEGREQYF. As DNA, the CDR3 is TGTGCCAGCAGCCCCTTCGAGGTGGAGGAGGGGAGAGAGCAGTACTTC.

The genes are TRBV7-2 and TRBJ1-1; possible D gene TRBD1, 6 bases. CDR1 is SGHTA, CDR2 FQGNSA, per germline. The CDR3 runs to 14 residues. Trimming took 6 bases from V and 0 from J, leaving 11 bases between them. The CDR3 sequence: CASRSGDMNTEAFF. In nucleotides, the CDR3 is TGTGCCAGCAGGTCAGGGGACATGAACACTGAAGCTTTCTTT. The variable domain in full, completed from reference TRBV7-2 and TRBJ1-1, reads GAGVSQSPSNKVTEKGKDVELRCDPISGHTALYWYRQSLGQGLEFLIYFQGNSAPDKSGLPSDRFSAERTGGSVSTLTIQRTQQEDSAVYLCASRSGDMNTEAFFGQGTRLTVV.

The rearrangement uses TRBV18 and TRBJ2-7; tentatively, D is TRBD1 (5 bases). The CDR3 is made up of 15 amino acids. The ends were cut back, 3 bases at V and 2 bases at J, with 14 bases in the middle. Looked up from germline, CDR1 is KGHSH and CDR2 is LQKENI. Written as DNA, the CDR3 is TGTGCCAGCTCACCCCTCAGGGCACAACCCTACGAGCAGTACTTC. Its protein is CASSPLRAQPYEQYF.

This clone was detected a few times. This specimen includes other DNA sequences encoding the same CDR3. This rearrangement joins TRBV18 to TRBJ2-7; D may be TRBD1 (6 bases). The CDR3 runs 13 residues. V lost 1 base and J lost 2, with 6 bases in between. Germline lookup yields CDR1 KGHSH and CDR2 LQKENI. The CDR3 DNA sequence: TGTGCCAGCTCACCACAGGGGGCCTACGAGCAGTACTTC. Protein: CASSPQGAYEQYF.

This chain uses TRBV29-1 with TRBJ2-7; 11 nucleotides align to TRBD1. The CDR3 length is 13 residues. Germline V gene data show CDR1 as SQVTM and CDR2 as ANQGSEA. The J segment lost 7 bases and the V segment lost 7 bases, leaving 9 bases of the junction unmatched. CDR3 loop: CSAGQGASLEQYF. The CDR3, as DNA: TGCAGCGCCGGACAGGGGGCCTCTTTGGAGCAGTACTTC.

Comments on this clone: The identical CDR3 is also encoded by other nucleotide sequences in the sample. The chain employs TRBV19 and TRBJ2-1, with TRBD2 identical over 13 bases. This CDR3 contains 15 residues. Germline lookup yields CDR1 LNHDA and CDR2 SQIVND (reference sequence). V shed 1 base, J shed 6 bases, and the junction held 0 bases outside the gene matches. CDR3 DNA sequence: TGTGCCAGTAGTATAGGGACTAGCGGGAGCAATGAGCAGTTCTTC. Protein sequence: CASSIGTSGSNEQFF.

The J gene is TRBJ2-7, the V gene TRBV19; TRBD1 aligns across 7 bases. The CDR3 is 13 amino acids. Trimming at V came to 5 bases and at J to 3 bases, leaving 4 bases not matched to a gene. Germline values: CDR1 LNHDA, CDR2 SQIVND (reference sequence). The CDR3 loop is CASSETGVYEQYF. The DNA of the CDR3 is TGTGCCAGTAGTGAAACAGGGGTCTACGAGCAGTACTTC.

J is TRBJ2-7 and V is TRBV7-9; 13 bases line up with TRBD2. Trimming removed 5 bases from V and 2 bases from J; junction bases left unmatched: 6. The germline V gene encodes CDR1 SEHNR and CDR2 FQNEAQ (reference sequence). The CDR3 covers 16 residues. DNA for the CDR3: TGTGCCAGCAGCATCGGGACTAGCGGGACCCCCTACGAGCAGTACTTC. It encodes CASSIGTSGTPYEQYF.

The V gene is TRBV30, the J gene TRBJ2-7; D is unclear. The V and J ends lost 0 bases and 0 bases respectively, with 6 bases between them. The length of the CDR3 is 13 residues. The germline CDR1 and CDR2 sequences are GTSNPN and SVGIG (reference sequence). CDR3 region: CAWSVGTSYEQYF. Here the CDR3 DNA reads TGTGCCTGGAGTGTGGGCACCTCCTACGAGCAGTACTTC.

This clone was observed once. This chain uses TRBV5-6 with TRBJ2-1; 10 nucleotides line up with TRBD2. The CDR3 is 17 residues long. Germline values: CDR1 SGHDT, CDR2 YYEEEE. V was pared by 0 bases and J by 5 bases, with 8 bases of the junction left unmatched. CDR3 sequence (DNA): TGTGCCAGCAGCTTGGAGAGAAGCGGGAGGGACGACAATGAGCAGTTCTTC. Its protein product is CASSLERSGRDDNEQFF.

The chain joins TRBV19 to TRBJ1-5, with TRBD1 as a possible D gene (5 bases). Germline values: CDR1 LNHDA, CDR2 SQIVND (reference sequence). V was pared by 5 bases and J by 5 bases, with 16 bases between. This CDR3 is 15 amino acids long. The DNA for the CDR3 is TGTGCCAGTAGTCTCCGAGGACAACTCTATCAGCCCCAGCATTTT. It is translated as CASSLRGQLYQPQHF.

V is TRBV6-6 and J is TRBJ2-7; 13 bases map to TRBD2. Germline CDR1 reads MNHNY; CDR2 reads SVGAGI (reference sequence). V dropped 4 bases and J dropped 3; count of bases not matched to a gene: 3. The CDR3 totals 15 residues. The CDR3 spells CASSSGLAGVYEQYF. The DNA of the CDR3 is TGTGCCAGCAGTTCTGGACTAGCGGGAGTCTACGAGCAGTACTTC.

This clone has a handful of counts. This chain connects TRBV4-1 to TRBJ1-6; D is possibly TRBD1 (6 bases). This CDR3 contains 14 residues. Germline lookup yields CDR1 MGHRA and CDR2 YSYEKL. Trimming cost V 1 base and J 10 bases, with 11 bases left between them. CDR3: CASSQVGAGSPLHF. CDR3 nucleotides: TGCGCCAGCAGCCAAGTGGGGGCAGGCTCACCCCTCCACTTT.

In nucleotides, the CDR3 is TGTGCCAGCAGCCCCGGACATGTGAACACTGAAGCTTTCTTT. This gives the protein CASSPGHVNTEAFF. The J gene is TRBJ1-1, the V gene TRBV7-2; a possible D gene is TRBD1 (5 bases). The CDR3 has 14 amino acids. Looked up from germline, CDR1 is SGHTA and CDR2 is FQGNSA. The V gene lost 5 bases and the J gene lost 0 bases, with 10 bases spanning the gap.

V gene TRBV5-5 combines with J gene TRBJ2-4; 8 nucleotides line up with TRBD1. The germline gives CDR1 SGHKS, CDR2 YYEKEE (reference sequence). The CDR3 is 16 residues long. Trimming at V came to 4 bases and at J to 2 bases, leaving 8 bases not matched to a gene. CDR3 residues: CASSTLTGATKNIQYF. For the CDR3, the DNA is TGTGCCAGCAGCACCCTGACAGGGGCTACCAAAAACATTCAGTACTTC.

As for this clone: The same CDR3 can be traced to other DNA sequences in this sample. This sequence joins TRBV6-4 and TRBJ2-1, with TRBD2 as a possible D gene (6 bases). V gave up 3 bases and J gave up 8 bases, with 17 bases separating them. This CDR3 contains 15 residues. Germline CDR1 MRHNA, CDR2 SNTAGT. The CDR3, as DNA: TGTGCCAGCAGTGAAGGTTTAGCGGTGCCTCATGAGCAGTTCTTC. It specifies CASSEGLAVPHEQFF.

The V and J genes are TRBV27 and TRBJ1-6, with a weak D call TRBD1 (5 bases). Trimming left V 3 bases short and J 7 bases short, with 31 bases between. The CDR3 length is 21 residues. CDR1 and CDR2 from the germline V gene are MNHEY and SMNVEV (reference sequence). CDR3 bases: TGTGCCAGCAGTTTTTCCCCTCCCCTCCGGACGGCGGGGACGGGGAATTCACCCCTCCACTTT. Translated, it gives CASSFSPPLRTAGTGNSPLHF.

The chain carries TRBV18 and TRBJ2-7, with 10 bases that match TRBD2. After removal of 4 bases from V and 3 bases from J, the junction contained 3 bases not matched to a gene. Looked up from germline, CDR1 is KGHSH and CDR2 is LQKENI. This CDR3 has 14 residues. The CDR3 protein is CASSQLAGIYEQYF. The DNA for the CDR3 is TGTGCCAGCTCACAACTAGCGGGAATCTACGAGCAGTACTTC.

This clone was recorded once. V usage is TRBV11-2 and J usage is TRBJ2-7, with D perhaps matching TRBD1 (6 bases). The CDR3 sequence is 13 residues long. Germline loops: CDR1 SGHAT, CDR2 FQNNGV. Trimming left V 4 bases short and J 3 bases short, with 10 bases between. CDR3 sequence: CASSSQQGYEQYF. The CDR3, as DNA: TGTGCCAGCAGCTCCCAACAGGGCTACGAGCAGTACTTC.

The chain carries TRBV6-1 and TRBJ2-7; TRBD1 agrees at 9 bases. Germline V gives CDR1 MNHNS, CDR2 SASEGT. The CDR3 totals 14 residues. Unmatched junction bases numbered 4, after V lost 5 bases and J lost 2 bases. In DNA form, the CDR3 reads TGTGCCAGCAGTCGGACAGGGGAAACCTACGAGCAGTACTTC. It translates to CASSRTGETYEQYF.

The genes are TRBV18 and TRBJ2-3, with D possibly being TRBD2 (6 bases). The germline V and J ends were trimmed by 0 bases and 6 bases, with 16 bases remaining between them. CDR1 is KGHSH and CDR2 is LQKENI in the germline V gene. The CDR3 runs to 16 residues. The CDR3 bases are TGTGCCAGCTCACCACCGGTCGGGAGATCGGTCGATACGCAGTATTTT. This gives the protein CASSPPVGRSVDTQYF.